This T cell receptor (beta chain) was sequenced for a study of OX40 agonist ivuxolimab in advanced cancers. The CDR3 contains 15 residues. The V end was cut by 0 bases, the J end by 0 bases, with 6 bases between. Per the germline V gene, CDR1 is SGHDT and CDR2 is YYEEEE. TCRdb keeps only in-frame clones here, not all; method: immunoSEQ multiplex PCR. The sample has roughly 15,000 clones; around 80% are singletons. V and J are TRBV5-6 and TRBJ1-4; D gene uncertain. The sequence derives from an adult with an advanced solid tumor such as melanoma, head and neck, liver or kidney cancer. The material was CD4+ or CD8+ T cells sorted from blood, obtained in a trial of the OX40 agonist ivuxolimab. CDR3 nucleotides: TGTGCCAGCAGCTTGGGCGGTGCAACTAATGAAAAACTGTTTTTT. Translated, it gives CASSLGGATNEKLFF. The full variable domain, in which reference TRBV5-6 and TRBJ1-4 provide the parts outside the CDR3, is DAGVTQSPTHLIKTRGQQVTLRCSPKSGHDTVSWYQQALGQGPQFIFQYYEEEERQRGNFPDRFSGHQFPNYSSELNVNALLLGDSALYLCASSLGGATNEKLFFGSGTQLSVL.